Listed below are T cell receptor beta chains from one sample, sequenced in a study of CD8 T cells in Susac syndrome. TCRdb re-derived calls from the immunoSEQ multiplex PCR reads in MiXCR, one entry per CDR3 protein. Here the sample spans about 190,000 distinct CDR3 sequences, 91% being singletons. Sequenced: CD4+ T cells from PBMCs. All receptors derive from a human donor with Susac syndrome. CDR3s include the opening cysteine and the closing phenylalanine or tryptophan. Fields, in order: CDR3 DNA, CDR3 protein, V gene, J gene, D gene, clone size. The D gene is left open where the match is weak. Rows may omit the clone size; those that give it use once, few, many or a size class.

CDR3 DNA: TGTGCCACCAGCAGACTAGGACAGAAACTAAGCCAGCCCCAGCATTTT
CDR3 protein: CATSRLGQKLSQPQHF
V gene: TRBV15
J gene: TRBJ1-5
D gene: -
clone size: -

CDR3 DNA: TGTGCCATCAGTGTGAATCAGGGCGTCGGTGGCTACACCTTC
CDR3 protein: CAISVNQGVGGYTF
V gene: TRBV10-3
J gene: TRBJ1-2
D gene: -
clone size: -

CDR3 DNA: TGTGCCAGCAGTGAAGATCTGGGGGGCCGGTACGAGCAGTACTTC
CDR3 protein: CASSEDLGGRYEQYF
V gene: TRBV2
J gene: TRBJ2-7
D gene: -
clone size: -

CDR3 DNA: TGTGCCAGCACCAGAAGGGGGGCCAAAAACATTCAGTACTTC
CDR3 protein: CASTRRGAKNIQYF
V gene: TRBV5-6
J gene: TRBJ2-4
D gene: -
clone size: once

CDR3 DNA: TGCGCCAGCAGCCTAGGACTAGGGGACACTGAAGCTTTCTTT
CDR3 protein: CASSLGLGDTEAFF
V gene: TRBV5-1
J gene: TRBJ1-1
D gene: -
clone size: -

CDR3 DNA: TGTGCCAGTAGTTCCCAGACGAACACTGAAGCTTTCTTT
CDR3 protein: CASSSQTNTEAFF
V gene: TRBV19
J gene: TRBJ1-1
D gene: -
clone size: -

CDR3 DNA: TGTGCCAGCAGCGTAGGGGCAGGGTCTGGGGCCAACGTCCTGACTTTC
CDR3 protein: CASSVGAGSGANVLTF
V gene: TRBV9
J gene: TRBJ2-6
D gene: -
clone size: -

CDR3 DNA: TGTGCCAGCAGCTCGCTAGCCCCCGGGGAGGGGTACGAGCAGTACTTC
CDR3 protein: CASSSLAPGEGYEQYF
V gene: TRBV7-3
J gene: TRBJ2-7
D gene: TRBD2
clone size: few

CDR3 DNA: TGTGCCAGTAGTACCGGGACAGGGGCTAACTATGGCTACACCTTC
CDR3 protein: CASSTGTGANYGYTF
V gene: TRBV19
J gene: TRBJ1-2
D gene: TRBD1
clone size: -

CDR3 DNA: TGCAGTGCTAGGGAGAACGGAGCTTCGCAGTATTTT
CDR3 protein: CSARENGASQYF
V gene: TRBV20-1
J gene: TRBJ2-3
D gene: -
clone size: -

CDR3 DNA: TGTGCCAGCAGGGGGTATGGCGGGAAATCCTACGAGCAGTACTTC
CDR3 protein: CASRGYGGKSYEQYF
V gene: TRBV27
J gene: TRBJ2-7
D gene: -
clone size: -

CDR3 DNA: TGTGCCAGCAGCGCTAGCGGGGGGTACAATGAGCAGTTCTTC
CDR3 protein: CASSASGGYNEQFF
V gene: TRBV2
J gene: TRBJ2-1
D gene: TRBD2
clone size: -

CDR3 DNA: TGTGCCAGCAGTTCGGGGGGCGATCAGCCCCAGCATTTT
CDR3 protein: CASSSGGDQPQHF
V gene: TRBV13
J gene: TRBJ1-5
D gene: -
clone size: -

CDR3 DNA: TGTGCCAGCAGCCAATCGGGGACAGGGTTTGGCTATGGCTACACCTTC
CDR3 protein: CASSQSGTGFGYGYTF
V gene: TRBV16
J gene: TRBJ1-2
D gene: TRBD1
clone size: once

CDR3 DNA: TGTGCCAGCAGCCCAGCAGAGCAGCGGGGGGGCCGAGAGACCCAGTACTTC
CDR3 protein: CASSPAEQRGGRETQYF
V gene: TRBV7-8
J gene: TRBJ2-5
D gene: TRBD2
clone size: -

CDR3 DNA: TGTGCCAGCAGTTTAACAGGGAACTATGGCTACACCTTC
CDR3 protein: CASSLTGNYGYTF
V gene: TRBV27
J gene: TRBJ1-2
D gene: -
clone size: few

CDR3 DNA: TGTGCCAGCAGTGACCAGGGACATGAAAAACTGTTTTTT
CDR3 protein: CASSDQGHEKLFF
V gene: TRBV2
J gene: TRBJ1-4
D gene: -
clone size: -

CDR3 DNA: TGTGCCAGCAGCTTGAGGGAGGCCCTGAGCTCCTACAATGAGCAGTTCTTC
CDR3 protein: CASSLREALSSYNEQFF
V gene: TRBV7-2
J gene: TRBJ2-1
D gene: -
clone size: -

CDR3 DNA: TGTGCCAGCAGCTTAGGTTCGGCGGGAGGGGAACAAGAGACCCAGTACTTC
CDR3 protein: CASSLGSAGGEQETQYF
V gene: TRBV7-3
J gene: TRBJ2-5
D gene: TRBD2
clone size: -

CDR3 DNA: TGCAGTGCTAGGATTCTTAGGACAGGTTGGAAGAACACTGAAGCTTTCTTT
CDR3 protein: CSARILRTGWKNTEAFF
V gene: TRBV20-1
J gene: TRBJ1-1
D gene: TRBD1
clone size: -

CDR3 DNA: TGCGCCAGCAGCTTGGTGTCTAGCGGGAAACAGTTCTTC
CDR3 protein: CASSLVSSGKQFF
V gene: TRBV5-1
J gene: TRBJ2-1
D gene: TRBD2
clone size: -

CDR3 DNA: TGCAGTGCTCCCCCGTCTGGGGGCGCCATGTACGAGCAGTACTTC
CDR3 protein: CSAPPSGGAMYEQYF
V gene: TRBV20-1
J gene: TRBJ2-7
D gene: -
clone size: once

CDR3 DNA: TGTGCCAGCAGTTCCGAGCAGGGTAACTATGGCTACACCTTC
CDR3 protein: CASSSEQGNYGYTF
V gene: TRBV28
J gene: TRBJ1-2
D gene: -
clone size: once

CDR3 DNA: TGTGCCAGCAGTGAAACGTTGGGACTGACGACCTACAATGAGCAGTTCTTC
CDR3 protein: CASSETLGLTTYNEQFF
V gene: TRBV2
J gene: TRBJ2-1
D gene: -
clone size: -

CDR3 DNA: TGTGCCAGCAGCCGTTCTGGAGGGACTAAAACCAACCAGCAGTTCTTC
CDR3 protein: CASSRSGGTKTNQQFF
V gene: TRBV2
J gene: TRBJ2-1
D gene: TRBD2
clone size: -

CDR3 DNA: TGCGCCAGCAGCTTGGGCAGGGTCAACTACGAGCAGTACTTC
CDR3 protein: CASSLGRVNYEQYF
V gene: TRBV5-1
J gene: TRBJ2-7
D gene: -
clone size: -

CDR3 DNA: TGTGCCAGCGGGCCGGCAGGGGGGGACTACGAGCAGTACTTC
CDR3 protein: CASGPAGGDYEQYF
V gene: TRBV6-6
J gene: TRBJ2-7
D gene: -
clone size: once

CDR3 DNA: TGTGCCAGCAGTCCATACAGGTACTATGGCTACACCTTC
CDR3 protein: CASSPYRYYGYTF
V gene: TRBV12-3/TRBV12-4
J gene: TRBJ1-2
D gene: -
clone size: -

CDR3 DNA: TGTGCCAGCAGCGCGATAGGGATTGAGCAGTTCTTC
CDR3 protein: CASSAIGIEQFF
V gene: TRBV9
J gene: TRBJ2-1
D gene: -
clone size: once

CDR3 DNA: TGTGCCAGCTCACCAGAAGTCAACACTGAAGCTTTCTTT
CDR3 protein: CASSPEVNTEAFF
V gene: TRBV18
J gene: TRBJ1-1
D gene: -
clone size: -

CDR3 DNA: TGTGCCAGCAGTGCGTACAGGGTCGAGTACGAGCAGTACTTC
CDR3 protein: CASSAYRVEYEQYF
V gene: TRBV2
J gene: TRBJ2-7
D gene: -
clone size: -

CDR3 DNA: TGCGCCAGCAGCCCGGAGGGGGGTTTGATGGCCCAGTACTTC
CDR3 protein: CASSPEGGLMAQYF
V gene: TRBV5-1
J gene: TRBJ2-5
D gene: -
clone size: -

CDR3 DNA: TGTGCCAGCAGCCAGCTAGACAATGAGCAGTTCTTC
CDR3 protein: CASSQLDNEQFF
V gene: TRBV3-1
J gene: TRBJ2-1
D gene: -
clone size: -

CDR3 DNA: TGTGCCAGCAGTTACCGGGACAGGGGTATATACGAGCAGTACTTC
CDR3 protein: CASSYRDRGIYEQYF
V gene: TRBV6-6
J gene: TRBJ2-7
D gene: TRBD1
clone size: -

CDR3 DNA: TGCGCCAGCAGCCGGGGGCTAGCGTCTCTCAATGAGCAGTTCTTC
CDR3 protein: CASSRGLASLNEQFF
V gene: TRBV4-1
J gene: TRBJ2-1
D gene: -
clone size: -

CDR3 DNA: TGCAGTGCTAGCAGGGTTTCGGACGAGCAGTACTTC
CDR3 protein: CSASRVSDEQYF
V gene: TRBV20-1
J gene: TRBJ2-7
D gene: -
clone size: few

CDR3 DNA: TGTGCCAGTAATGGACAGGACTCCATGAACACTGAAGCTTTCTTT
CDR3 protein: CASNGQDSMNTEAFF
V gene: TRBV19
J gene: TRBJ1-1
D gene: TRBD1
clone size: -

CDR3 DNA: TGTGCCAGCAGCTCAATCGGGCAGGGGAATCAGCCCCAGCATTTT
CDR3 protein: CASSSIGQGNQPQHF
V gene: TRBV11-2
J gene: TRBJ1-5
D gene: -
clone size: -

CDR3 DNA: TGCAGTGCTGCCGGGGGCGGCGGTAGCTCCTACAATGAGCAGTTCTTC
CDR3 protein: CSAAGGGGSSYNEQFF
V gene: TRBV20-1
J gene: TRBJ2-1
D gene: -
clone size: -

CDR3 DNA: TGTGCCTGGGCCCACGGACAGGGGTGGTGGGATGGCTACACCTTC
CDR3 protein: CAWAHGQGWWDGYTF
V gene: TRBV30
J gene: TRBJ1-2
D gene: TRBD1
clone size: -

CDR3 DNA: TGTGCCAGCAGCCGATTCGGGGGGGGTACTGAAGCTTTCTTT
CDR3 protein: CASSRFGGGTEAFF
V gene: TRBV14
J gene: TRBJ1-1
D gene: -
clone size: -

CDR3 DNA: TGTGCCAGCAGAAGACAGTCAAGCTCCTACAATGAGCAGTTCTTC
CDR3 protein: CASRRQSSSYNEQFF
V gene: TRBV2
J gene: TRBJ2-1
D gene: -
clone size: -

CDR3 DNA: TGCGCCAGCACCCGAGGTTGGGGAGAGGGCACTGAAGCTTTCTTT
CDR3 protein: CASTRGWGEGTEAFF
V gene: TRBV5-1
J gene: TRBJ1-1
D gene: -
clone size: -

CDR3 DNA: TGCGCCAGCACAAGGGACAGGGGAGATTCACCCCTCCACTTT
CDR3 protein: CASTRDRGDSPLHF
V gene: TRBV4-1
J gene: TRBJ1-6
D gene: TRBD1
clone size: -

CDR3 DNA: TGCAGTGCTAGTAACACAGGGGGAGGTGGCTACACCTTC
CDR3 protein: CSASNTGGGGYTF
V gene: TRBV20-1
J gene: TRBJ1-2
D gene: TRBD1
clone size: -

CDR3 DNA: TGTGCCAGCAGGGATACAGGACTGTACGGGGAGCTGTTTTTT
CDR3 protein: CASRDTGLYGELFF
V gene: TRBV5-4
J gene: TRBJ2-2
D gene: -
clone size: -

CDR3 DNA: TGTGCCAGCAGCCCCGACACTCAGGGATACGAGCAGTACTTC
CDR3 protein: CASSPDTQGYEQYF
V gene: TRBV12-3/TRBV12-4
J gene: TRBJ2-7
D gene: -
clone size: -

CDR3 DNA: TGCGCCAGCAGCCAAGGGCCTAGGGGGAATGAGCAGTTCTTC
CDR3 protein: CASSQGPRGNEQFF
V gene: TRBV4-1
J gene: TRBJ2-1
D gene: -
clone size: few

CDR3 DNA: TGTGCCAGCAGTGAGGGAATTAGCGGCAATGAGCAGTTCTTC
CDR3 protein: CASSEGISGNEQFF
V gene: TRBV2
J gene: TRBJ2-1
D gene: -
clone size: once

CDR3 DNA: TGCAGTGCCAAGACAGGGGTACCCATTTCACCCCTCCACTTT
CDR3 protein: CSAKTGVPISPLHF
V gene: TRBV20-1
J gene: TRBJ1-6
D gene: TRBD1
clone size: -

CDR3 DNA: TGTGCCAGCAGTGATCTCGTCCCAACTGAGGATACGCAGTATTTT
CDR3 protein: CASSDLVPTEDTQYF
V gene: TRBV2
J gene: TRBJ2-3
D gene: -
clone size: -

CDR3 DNA: TGTGCCAGCTCACCAAACAGAGCTAACTATGGCTACACCTTC
CDR3 protein: CASSPNRANYGYTF
V gene: TRBV18
J gene: TRBJ1-2
D gene: -
clone size: -

CDR3 DNA: TGCAGCGTGGGGGGCGAACCTCAAAACACCGGGGAGCTGTTTTTT
CDR3 protein: CSVGGEPQNTGELFF
V gene: TRBV29-1
J gene: TRBJ2-2
D gene: -
clone size: -

CDR3 DNA: TGTGCCAGCAGCTCTATCAGACAGGGGGCTAGCAATGAGCAGTTCTTC
CDR3 protein: CASSSIRQGASNEQFF
V gene: TRBV5-6
J gene: TRBJ2-1
D gene: TRBD1
clone size: -

CDR3 DNA: TGTGCCAGCAGCCAAACAACAGATACGCAGTATTTT
CDR3 protein: CASSQTTDTQYF
V gene: TRBV3-1
J gene: TRBJ2-3
D gene: -
clone size: few

CDR3 DNA: TGTGCCAGCAGCCTAGCGGGGGGGAAACAAGAGACCCAGTACTTC
CDR3 protein: CASSLAGGKQETQYF
V gene: TRBV3-1
J gene: TRBJ2-5
D gene: TRBD2
clone size: -

CDR3 DNA: TGTGCCAGCAGTGAAGGGCCTAGCGTCAGTTTCGAGACCCAGTACTTC
CDR3 protein: CASSEGPSVSFETQYF
V gene: TRBV6-1
J gene: TRBJ2-5
D gene: -
clone size: once

CDR3 DNA: TGTGCCAGCTCTAGGAGGGATGAGCAGTTCTTC
CDR3 protein: CASSRRDEQFF
V gene: TRBV18
J gene: TRBJ2-1
D gene: -
clone size: -

CDR3 DNA: TGTGCCAGCCGGACTAGCATTTCCCACGAGCAGTACTTC
CDR3 protein: CASRTSISHEQYF
V gene: TRBV7-2
J gene: TRBJ2-7
D gene: TRBD2
clone size: -